This T cell receptor (beta chain) was observed in a study of T cell changes during pregnancy in multiple sclerosis. The V gene end was trimmed by 6 bases and the J gene end by 2 bases; junction bases not matched to a gene: 6. This CDR3 has 15 residues. Germline CDR1 MNHEY, CDR2 SVGAGI. TCRdb's table, derived via immunoSEQ multiplex PCR, lists solely in-frame clones and lacks some. The data contain fewer than 70,000 clones, roughly 93% of them singletons. The clonotype was recovered from a female donor with multiple sclerosis, enrolled in a pregnancy study. This specimen consisted of peripheral blood, obtained in the third trimester of pregnancy. The chain combines TRBV6-5 with TRBJ1-4; 7 nucleotides agree with TRBD1. CDR3 sequence reads: CASSRRGGTNEKLFF. Written as DNA, the CDR3 is TGTGCCAGCAGCCGCAGAGGGGGCACTAATGAAAAACTGTTTTTT.